Shown below are 5 T cell receptor beta chains from a single sample sequenced in a study of T cell responses to AZD1222 COVID-19 vaccine. Clones were sequenced by immunoSEQ multiplex PCR, and TCRdb holds only the in-frame ones, with some missing. The table shows 150,000 to 200,000 clones, with around nine tenths occurring only once. Sequenced material: peripheral blood, taken 28 days after the second AZD1222 dose. The receptors come from an adult who received the AZD1222 COVID-19 vaccine.

The gene calls are TRBV19 and TRBJ1-1, with 9 bases identical to TRBD1. Trimming cost V 7 bases and J 4 bases; bases outside gene matches: 7. This CDR3 is built from 14 residues. Per the germline V gene, CDR1 is LNHDA and CDR2 is SQIVND (reference sequence). CDR3 in amino acids: CASIETGGGTEAFF. The CDR3 bases are TGTGCCAGTATCGAAACAGGGGGCGGCACTGAAGCTTTCTTT.

The CDR3 spells CASSFPQGARNEKLFF. CDR3 DNA: TGTGCCAGCAGTTTCCCACAGGGGGCGCGGAATGAAAAACTGTTTTTT. The chain couples TRBV28 to TRBJ1-4; TRBD1 matches 9 bases. CDR3 length equals 16 residues. Germline-derived CDR1 and CDR2 are MDHEN and SYDVKM. After removal of 3 bases from V and 5 bases from J, the junction contained 7 bases not matched to a gene.

This chain links TRBV5-6 with TRBJ1-5; D remains unclear. Germline loops: CDR1 SGHDT, CDR2 YYEEEE. This CDR3 has 17 amino acids. V was trimmed by 0 bases and J by 4 bases, leaving 17 bases between them. CDR3 nucleotide sequence: TGTGCCAGCAGCTTGGGTCCAAAAGGAGGCCAAAATCAGCCCCAGCATTTT. This codes for CASSLGPKGGQNQPQHF.

The V gene is TRBV9, the J gene TRBJ1-5, with 12 bases lining up with TRBD1. This CDR3 has 17 amino acids. The germline CDR1 and CDR2 sequences are SGDLS and YYNGEE. The V and J ends lost 3 bases and 2 bases, in that order; junction bases with no gene match: 6. CDR3 in DNA: TGTGCCAGCAGCGCGGGACAGGGGGCGCAGGGCAATCAGCCCCAGCATTTT. Protein sequence: CASSAGQGAQGNQPQHF. The full variable domain, rest sourced from reference TRBV9 and TRBJ1-5, is DSGVTQTPKHLITATGQRVTLRCSPRSGDLSVYWYQQSLDQGLQFLIQYYNGEERAKGNILERFSAQQFPDLHSELNLSSLELGDSALYFCASSAGQGAQGNQPQHFGDGTRLSIL.

The chain has TRBV12-5 and TRBJ2-2; 7 nucleotides align to TRBD1. This CDR3 is built from 15 residues. With 6 bases clipped from V and 2 bases from J, the junction kept 6 bases outside the gene matches. The V gene's germline CDR1 is LGHNT and CDR2 FRNRAP. As DNA, the CDR3 is TGTGCTAGTGGCTCTGGGACAGCTAACACCGGGGAGCTGTTTTTT. Residues: CASGSGTANTGELFF.